Described below is a single T cell receptor beta chain sequence and its context. This sample stems from a study of blood T cell repertoires in COVID-19. About the research overall: The United States, Italy and Spain supplied acute and convalescent COVID-19 samples. From T cells, B-cell-depleted T cells, or PBMCs came the material, which was cDNA or gDNA.

Germline V gives CDR1 MNHEY, CDR2 SVGEGT. Trimming stripped 4 bases from V and 5 bases from J, with 11 bases between. This CDR3 comprises 13 residues. Produced via immunoSEQ multiplex PCR; TCRdb's table is partial and in-frame only. The sample holds 300,000 to 400,000 clones, 70% to 90% seen once. Patients at the Seattle site were enrolled during active infection and followed longitudinally. The receptor comes from a woman between 25 and 40 years old with COVID-19, enrolled during active disease. The J gene is TRBJ1-1, the V gene TRBV6-2 or TRBV6-3; D not certain. The material sequenced was peripheral blood. CDR3 nucleotides: TGTGCCAGCAGTTGGGGAGTCAGGACTGAAGCTTTCTTT. This gives the protein CASSWGVRTEAFF.